These 27 T cell receptor beta chains originate from one sample sequenced in a study of T-cell memory formation after mild COVID-19. Using its own MiXCR run on the 5' RACE reads, TCRdb lists one record per CDR3 protein. The table lists approximately 240,000 distinct CDR3 sequences, about 17% of them singletons. The source material was PBMCs or a T cell subset sorted from them (not recorded which). The receptors come from a man aged 18 to 29 who had mild COVID-19 (a few samples of this study predate the infection). Cell type and time point are not known.

This clonotype was counted at least ten times. The chain uses TRBV5-6 and TRBJ2-7, with D hard to call. The CDR3 has 11 residues. V was pared by 0 bases and J by 2 bases, with 0 bases between. The germline gives CDR1 SGHDT, CDR2 YYEEEE. Here the CDR3 DNA reads TGTGCCAGCAGCTTGGCCTACGAGCAGTACTTC. Protein sequence: CASSLAYEQYF.

V and J are TRBV27 and TRBJ2-5; D is possibly TRBD2 (5 bases). The CDR3 runs to 15 residues. V lost 5 bases and J lost 5, with 18 bases in between. The germline gives CDR1 MNHEY, CDR2 SMNVEV (reference sequence). The CDR3 sequence is CASSAGQGFRETQYF. The CDR3 coding sequence is TGTGCCAGCAGTGCGGGCCAAGGGTTTCGGGAGACCCAGTACTTC.

The chain's CDR3 is CASRVSTGTGELFF. The CDR3 DNA reads as TGCGCCAGCAGGGTTTCGACTGGCACCGGGGAGCTGTTTTTT. The chain is built from TRBV10-2 and TRBJ2-2; D is ambiguous. V lost 6 bases and J lost 4, with 12 bases in between. This CDR3 contains 14 residues. CDR1 is WSHSY, CDR2 SAAADI, per germline.

J is TRBJ2-7 and V is TRBV20-1, with D perhaps matching TRBD2 (6 bases). Germline CDR1 reads DFQATT; CDR2 reads SNEGSKA (reference sequence). This CDR3 is built from 15 residues. Trimming pared 1 base from V and 1 base from J, leaving 14 bases between. The CDR3, as DNA: TGCAGTGCTAGAGTTGCGGAGGGGTTGTCCTACGAGCAGTACTTC. Protein: CSARVAEGLSYEQYF.

This clonotype was counted only a few times. The V gene is TRBV27, the J gene TRBJ1-5; maybe TRBD1 (5 bases). The V end lost 8 bases, the J end lost 6 bases, and 20 bases lay between the germline ends. CDR1 is MNHEY and CDR2 is SMNVEV in the germline V gene (reference sequence). This CDR3 contains 15 residues. This CDR3 is CASQSRGGFGQPQHF. The DNA of the CDR3 is TGTGCCAGCCAGTCAAGGGGCGGGTTCGGTCAGCCCCAGCATTTT.

The chain uses TRBV4-3 and TRBJ1-4; TRBD1 matches 8 bases. Germline V gene data show CDR1 as LGHNA and CDR2 as YSLEER. Trimming cost V 0 bases and J 1 base; bases outside gene matches: 10. CDR3 size: 19 residues. CDR3 DNA sequence: TGCGCCAGCAGCCAAGAGTGGGGCAGGGGGCGTGAAACTAATGAAAAACTGTTTTTT. It translates to CASSQEWGRGRETNEKLFF.

V usage is TRBV3-1 and J usage is TRBJ1-6, with 7 bases that match TRBD1. With 3 bases clipped from V and 7 bases from J, the junction kept 3 bases outside the gene matches. This CDR3 is 14 amino acids long. From germline, CDR1 is LGHDT and CDR2 YNNKEL (reference sequence). CDR3 sequence reads: CASSHGTENSPLHF. As DNA, the CDR3 is TGTGCCAGCAGCCATGGGACAGAAAATTCACCCCTCCACTTT.

This clonotype appeared a few times. The chain is built from TRBV4-1 and TRBJ2-1, with unresolved D. Per the germline V gene, CDR1 is MGHRA and CDR2 is YSYEKL. Between the trimmed V and J ends, which lost 1 base and 8 bases, there was a span of 12 bases. This CDR3 comprises 14 residues. As DNA, the CDR3 is TGCGCCAGCAGCCAAGGGCGGAAAGGTGATGAGCAGTTCTTC. Translating it yields CASSQGRKGDEQFF.

This clonotype was observed many times. The V gene is TRBV5-1, the J gene TRBJ2-3; maybe TRBD1 (6 bases). The CDR3 length is 17 residues. V was cut by 4 bases and J by 0 bases, with 18 bases left in between. The germline gives CDR1 SGHRS, CDR2 YFSETQ. The CDR3 reads CASSRSGTSRSTDTQYF. The CDR3 DNA reads as TGCGCCAGCAGCAGATCCGGGACAAGCCGGAGCACAGATACGCAGTATTTT. The full variable domain, its missing parts supplied by reference TRBV5-1 and TRBJ2-3, is KAGVTQTPRYLIKTRGQQVTLSCSPISGHRSVSWYQQTPGQGLQFLFEYFSETQRNKGNFPGRFSGRQFSNSRSEMNVSTLELGDSALYLCASSRSGTSRSTDTQYFGPGTRLTVL.

This clonotype was picked up a small number of times. The chain employs TRBV12-3 or TRBV12-4 and TRBJ2-2, with a possible D match to TRBD1 (5 bases). CDR3 length equals 14 residues. The V and J ends lost 8 bases and 3 bases respectively, with 13 bases between them. CDR3 in DNA: TGTGCCAGCCGACTTGCCAGGGACACCGGGGAGCTGTTTTTT. Its translation: CASRLARDTGELFF.

In its sample, this clonotype was seen many times. The chain joins TRBV7-2 to TRBJ2-1; D ambiguous. Deletions cut 5 bases from V and 6 bases from J, with 17 bases between. The CDR3 runs 15 residues. Germline assignment: CDR1 SGHTA and CDR2 FQGNSA. CDR3 sequence reads: CASSPVAGVVNEQFF. CDR3 bases: TGTGCCAGCAGCCCCGTAGCCGGAGTGGTCAATGAGCAGTTCTTC.

The chain links TRBV13 to TRBJ2-6, with D hard to call. Per germline, CDR1 PRHDT and CDR2 FYEKMQ (reference sequence). The CDR3 length is 14 residues. V was shortened by 1 base and J by 4 bases, with 5 bases between the two germline ends. The CDR3 is CASSLVTGANVLTF. CDR3 coding DNA: TGTGCCAGCAGCTTAGTCACGGGGGCCAACGTCCTGACTTTC. Variable domain in full (rest from reference TRBV13 and TRBJ2-6): AAGVIQSPRHLIKEKRETATLKCYPIPRHDTVYWYQQGPGQDPQFLISFYEKMQSDKGSIPDRFSAQQFSDYHSELNMSSLELGDSALYFCASSLVTGANVLTFGAGSRLTVL.

The chain uses TRBV7-3 and TRBJ2-1; 8 nucleotides agree with TRBD1. J gave up 3 bases and V 5 bases, and 6 bases lay outside the gene matches. This CDR3 contains 15 residues. Germline values: CDR1 SGHTA, CDR2 FQGTGA. The DNA for the CDR3 is TGTGCCAGCAGCAGATCCGGGACAGGCTACAATGAGCAGTTCTTC. Amino acids: CASSRSGTGYNEQFF. Full variable domain (outside the CDR3, taken from reference TRBV7-3 and TRBJ2-1): GAGVSQTPSNKVTEKGKYVELRCDPISGHTALYWYRQSLGQGPEFLIYFQGTGAADDSGLPNDRFFAVRPEGSVSTLKIQRTERGDSAVYLCASSRSGTGYNEQFFGPGTRLTVL.

This chain uses TRBV5-4 with TRBJ1-2, with D hard to call. The germline V and J ends were trimmed by 6 bases and 7 bases, with 22 bases remaining between them. CDR1 and CDR2 from the germline V gene are SGHNT and YYREEE (reference sequence). There are 15 residues in the CDR3. The CDR3 region is CASTPDRPIATGYTF. The CDR3 DNA reads as TGTGCCAGCACCCCAGATAGGCCGATCGCCACTGGCTACACCTTC.

The table lists this clonotype with many counts. V is TRBV7-9 and J is TRBJ1-3; tentative D call: TRBD1 (6 bases). Germline lookup yields CDR1 SEHNR and CDR2 FQNEAQ (reference sequence). V was clipped by 2 bases and J by 3 bases, with 14 bases between them. This CDR3 comprises 16 residues. DNA for the CDR3: TGTGCCAGCAGCTTAAGGCCAGGGGTTAATGGAAACACCATATATTTT. It is translated as CASSLRPGVNGNTIYF. Based on the CDR3 plus reference TRBV7-9 and TRBJ1-3, the full variable domain is DTGVSQNPRHKITKRGQNVTFRCDPISEHNRLYWYRQTLGQGPEFLTYFQNEAQLEKSRLLSDRFSAERPKGSFSTLEIQRTEQGDSAMYLCASSLRPGVNGNTIYFGEGSWLTVV.

The chain combines TRBV24-1 with TRBJ2-1; TRBD2 matches at 10 bases. Germline trimming cut 4 bases from V and 8 bases from J; bases unmatched to any gene: 7. CDR1 KGHDR and CDR2 SFDVKD come from the germline V gene. This CDR3 spans 15 amino acids. CDR3 region: CATSDRAGGPHEQFF. CDR3 in DNA: TGTGCCACCAGTGACCGAGCGGGGGGGCCACATGAGCAGTTCTTC.

This clonotype was counted a few times. The CDR3: CASSLSWTGNTEAFF. The CDR3 DNA reads as TGTGCCAGCAGTTTATCGTGGACGGGGAACACTGAAGCTTTCTTT. This chain joins TRBV27 and TRBJ1-1, with unresolved D. The CDR3 spans 15 residues. Trimming removed 0 bases from V and 1 base from J, with 9 bases in between. Germline values: CDR1 MNHEY, CDR2 SMNVEV (reference sequence).

The sample holds a few counts of this clonotype. The chain joins TRBV29-1 to TRBJ2-1; D gene uncertain. Germline-derived CDR1 and CDR2 are SQVTM and ANQGSEA. The germline V and J ends were trimmed by 8 bases and 0 bases, with 14 bases remaining between them. This CDR3 region has 14 residues. The CDR3 DNA reads as TGCAGCTCGATAGGACCCTACTCCTACAATGAGCAGTTCTTC. Translation gives CSSIGPYSYNEQFF.

This clonotype turned up a few times. The gene calls are TRBV5-5 and TRBJ2-1; the D gene is possibly TRBD1 (6 bases). Germline V CDR1 and CDR2: SGHKS, YYEKEE (reference sequence). Trimming left V 4 bases short and J 9 bases short, with 8 bases between. The CDR3 length is 11 residues. The CDR3 region has the DNA TGTGCCAGCAGCCAGGGGCCTGAGCAGTTCTTC. This codes for CASSQGPEQFF.

This clonotype has just a few counts. V is TRBV3-1 and J is TRBJ1-5; D gene unclear. CDR1 is LGHDT and CDR2 is YNNKEL in the germline V gene (reference sequence). V lost 1 base and J lost 1, with 5 bases in between. This CDR3 is built from 14 residues. The CDR3, as DNA: TGTGCCAGCAGCCAAGTTTCCAGCAATCAGCCCCAGCATTTT. The encoded protein is CASSQVSSNQPQHF.

Only a few counts were recorded for this clonotype. V and J are TRBV10-3 and TRBJ1-3, with D uncertain. V lost 2 bases and J 0 bases, leaving 14 bases between the germline ends. Germline assignment: CDR1 ENHRY and CDR2 SYGVKD. The CDR3 has 17 residues. Written as DNA, the CDR3 is TGTGCCATCAGTGAGGTTGGCAGACGCCTCTCTGGAAACACCATATATTTT. Residues: CAISEVGRRLSGNTIYF.

The genes are TRBV9 and TRBJ1-3; D not certain. Trimming removed 2 bases at V and 1 base at J, with 7 bases between. CDR3 size: 14 residues. In germline, CDR1 is SGDLS, CDR2 YYNGEE. The CDR3 loop reads CASSVYGSGNTIYF. The CDR3 nucleotides are TGTGCCAGCAGCGTTTACGGGTCTGGAAACACCATATATTTT.

This clonotype has just a few counts. The chain uses TRBV7-3 and TRBJ2-3; D might be TRBD1 (7 bases). V was pared by 2 bases and J by 8 bases, with 17 bases between. This CDR3 contains 15 residues. Germline-derived CDR1 and CDR2 are SGHTA and FQGTGA. The CDR3 nucleotides read TGTGCCAGCAGCTTAGGAGGGGGCGCTTCGGTTACGCAGTATTTT. Translation gives CASSLGGGASVTQYF.

This clonotype showed up just a few times. The chain has TRBV11-1 and TRBJ2-2; the D is unclear. This CDR3 is 13 amino acids long. Germline lookup yields CDR1 SGHAT and CDR2 FQDESV (reference sequence). Trimming removed 9 bases from V and 2 bases from J, with 10 bases in between. CDR3 sequence (DNA): TGTGCCAGTGGGCACCTCAACACCGGGGAGCTGTTTTTT. Translated, it gives CASGHLNTGELFF.

The table lists this clonotype with a few counts. This rearrangement joins TRBV28 to TRBJ2-1; D call uncertain. Trimming pared 6 bases from V and 8 bases from J, leaving 8 bases between. The CDR3 runs to 11 residues. Germline-derived CDR1 and CDR2 are MDHEN and SYDVKM. The CDR3 loop is CASRVGYEQFF. DNA for the CDR3: TGTGCCAGCAGGGTTGGCTATGAGCAGTTCTTC. The whole variable domain, filled in from reference TRBV28 and TRBJ2-1, reads DVKVTQSSRYLVKRTGEKVFLECVQDMDHENMFWYRQDPGLGLRLIYFSYDVKMKEKGDIPEGYSVSREKKERFSLILESASTNQTSMYLCASRVGYEQFFGPGTRLTVL.

Only a few counts were recorded for this clonotype. V and J are TRBV20-1 and TRBJ2-2; unclear D gene. Germline lookup yields CDR1 DFQATT and CDR2 SNEGSKA (reference sequence). V was shortened by 5 bases and J by 1 base, with 17 bases between the two germline ends. The CDR3 loop spans 16 amino acids. The DNA for the CDR3 is TGCAGTGCTGGACGACGGGTTCGGCTGAACACCGGGGAGCTGTTTTTT. Amino acid sequence: CSAGRRVRLNTGELFF.

This clonotype was counted at least ten times. The chain links TRBV7-9 to TRBJ2-3, with TRBD2 matching over 15 bases. The CDR3 spans 18 residues. The junction had 6 bases not matched to a gene; V was cut back by 5 bases and J by 0 bases. From germline, CDR1 is SEHNR and CDR2 FQNEAQ (reference sequence). In DNA, the CDR3 is TGTGCCAGCAGCCGGGGACTAGCGGGGGGCCTAAGCACAGATACGCAGTATTTT. Translation: CASSRGLAGGLSTDTQYF.